Each of the 2 T cell receptor beta chains below was sequenced from the same sample in a study of blood T cell repertoires in COVID-19. Only in-frame clones appear in the TCRdb table, and some are missing; sequencing was by immunoSEQ multiplex PCR. The sample records around 260,000 clones, around four fifths being singletons. Material for sequencing was peripheral blood. The receptors derive from a man aged 55 to 70 with acute or convalescent COVID-19.

The chain uses TRBV6-6 and TRBJ1-1; no clear D gene. The CDR3 is made up of 14 amino acids. The germline V gene has CDR1 MNHNY and CDR2 SVGAGI (reference sequence). Trimming took 7 bases from V and 0 from J, leaving 12 bases between them. The CDR3: CASTQRVMNTEAFF. The CDR3 bases are TGTGCCAGCACCCAACGGGTAATGAACACTGAAGCTTTCTTT.

This clone was found once. J is TRBJ2-1 and V is TRBV2; 8 nucleotides match TRBD2. The J segment lost 0 bases and the V segment lost 11 bases, leaving 12 bases of the junction unmatched. This CDR3 has 16 residues. In germline, CDR1 is SNHLY, CDR2 FYNNEI. This chain's CDR3 is CAGTSRGASSYNEQFF. The CDR3, as DNA: TGTGCCGGCACGTCGCGGGGGGCGAGCTCCTACAATGAGCAGTTCTTC.